A selection of T cell receptor beta chains follows, all from one sample in a study of response to subunit inactivated influenza vaccine. Via MiXCR, TCRdb re-called the RT-PCR reads, giving one row per CDR3 protein. The sample has 500,000 to 550,000 distinct CDR3 sequences, about 8% seen once. The sample was PBMCs from blood, taken roughly 24 months after vaccination. These receptor sequences come from a man between 50 and 75 years old who received an inactivated influenza vaccine. Each CDR3 is given without its conserved first and last residue. Not all rows give a size; the values are once, few, many and, for expanded clones, a class.

V gene | clone size | CDR3 protein
TRBV5-1 | many | ASSLAGPPYEQY
TRBV5-1 | NA | ASSPGQGAGNQPQH
TRBV27 | few | ASSWTVSHEQY
TRBV29-1 | few | SVEPAGFLETQY
TRBV7-2 | few | ASRNLAGGMETQY
TRBV6-5 | many | ASSTDWASTDTQY
TRBV9 | NA | ASSVGTGTTYEQY
TRBV20-1 | few | SASGLGRRFYNEQF
TRBV7-9 | NA | ASTAASSGRYEQY
TRBV11-1 | few | ASSATLGTSTGSYNEQF
TRBV6-1 | NA | ASSPGWPTEAF
TRBV12-3/TRBV12-4 | NA | ASSSPLAGGEQY
TRBV2 | NA | ASSADRALSYEQY
TRBV6-1 | NA | ASSPMERYNEQF
TRBV20-1 | few | SAPGRGSSSHGYT
TRBV29-1 | many | SVSRQEETQY
TRBV20-1 | few | SALDRGWSNQPQH
TRBV5-6 | NA | ASMLRGTQETQY
TRBV7-2 | many | ASSLVSRGKDTQY
TRBV18 | NA | ASSPRHEYTEAF
TRBV3-1 | NA | ASSTRAAFITNYGYT
TRBV7-2 | few | ASSLSGRAGYEQY
TRBV5-6 | many | ASRATGTYEQY
TRBV5-1 | few | ASTKTGTDYGYT
TRBV7-2 | NA | ASSLASGIADTQY
TRBV20-1 | NA | SVTNYGYT
TRBV6-2/TRBV6-3 | NA | ASRKTGANTEAF